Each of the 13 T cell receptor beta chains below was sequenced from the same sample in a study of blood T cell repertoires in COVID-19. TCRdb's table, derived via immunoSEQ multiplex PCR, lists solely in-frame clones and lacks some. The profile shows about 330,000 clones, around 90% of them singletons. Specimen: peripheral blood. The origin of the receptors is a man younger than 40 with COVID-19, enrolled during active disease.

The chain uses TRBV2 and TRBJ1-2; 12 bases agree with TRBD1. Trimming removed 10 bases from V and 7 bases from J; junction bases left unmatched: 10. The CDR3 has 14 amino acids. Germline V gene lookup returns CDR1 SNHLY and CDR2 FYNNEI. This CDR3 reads CATMGRDRGLGYTF. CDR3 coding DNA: TGTGCCACCATGGGTCGGGACAGGGGGCTTGGCTACACCTTC.

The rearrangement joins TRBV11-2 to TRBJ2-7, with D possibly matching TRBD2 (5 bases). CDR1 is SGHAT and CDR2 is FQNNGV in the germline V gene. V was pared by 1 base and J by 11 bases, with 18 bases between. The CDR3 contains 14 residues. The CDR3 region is CASSLGPGLGIKYF. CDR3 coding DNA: TGTGCCAGCAGCTTAGGTCCAGGACTCGGGATTAAGTACTTC.

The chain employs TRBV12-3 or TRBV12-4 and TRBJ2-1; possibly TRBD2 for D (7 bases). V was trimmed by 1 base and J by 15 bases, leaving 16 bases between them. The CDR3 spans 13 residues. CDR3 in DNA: TGTGCCAGCAGTTTAGACACAGGGACTAAGGCGTTCTTC. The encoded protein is CASSLDTGTKAFF.

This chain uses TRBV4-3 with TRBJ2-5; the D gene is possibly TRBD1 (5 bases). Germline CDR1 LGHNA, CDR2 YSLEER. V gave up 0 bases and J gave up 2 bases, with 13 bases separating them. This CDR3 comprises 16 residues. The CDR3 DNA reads TGCGCCAGCAGCCAAGATACCTCGGACATTCAAGAGACCCAGTACTTC. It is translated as CASSQDTSDIQETQYF.

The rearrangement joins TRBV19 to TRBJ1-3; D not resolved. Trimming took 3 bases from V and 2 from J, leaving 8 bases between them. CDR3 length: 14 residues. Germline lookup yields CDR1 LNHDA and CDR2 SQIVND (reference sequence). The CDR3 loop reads CASSIKSAGNTIYF. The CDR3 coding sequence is TGTGCCAGTAGTATTAAGAGCGCTGGAAACACCATATATTTT.

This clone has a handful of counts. For the CDR3, the DNA is TGCGCCAGCAGTAAGGAGGCAGCGAACACCGGGGAGCTGTTTTTT. This codes for CASSKEAANTGELFF. The chain carries TRBV5-1 and TRBJ2-2, with D perhaps matching TRBD2 (5 bases). Germline V gives CDR1 SGHRS, CDR2 YFSETQ. Trimming stripped 5 bases from V and 0 bases from J, with 11 bases between. This CDR3 has 15 amino acids.

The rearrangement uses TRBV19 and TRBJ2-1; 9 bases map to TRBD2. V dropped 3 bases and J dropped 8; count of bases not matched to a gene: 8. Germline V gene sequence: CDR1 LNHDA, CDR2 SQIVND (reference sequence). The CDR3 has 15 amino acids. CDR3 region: CASSIGASGTDEQFF. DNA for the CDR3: TGTGCCAGTAGTATTGGTGCTAGCGGGACGGATGAGCAGTTCTTC.

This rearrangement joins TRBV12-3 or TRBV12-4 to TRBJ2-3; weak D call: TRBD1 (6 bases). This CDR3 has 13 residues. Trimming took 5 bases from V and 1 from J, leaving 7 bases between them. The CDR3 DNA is TGTGCCAGCAGTCGACAGGGCACAGATACGCAGTATTTT. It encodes CASSRQGTDTQYF.

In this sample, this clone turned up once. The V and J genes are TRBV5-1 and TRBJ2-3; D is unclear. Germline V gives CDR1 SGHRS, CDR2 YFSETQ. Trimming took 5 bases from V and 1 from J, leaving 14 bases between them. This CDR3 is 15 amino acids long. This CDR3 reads CASSFTDLRTDTQYF. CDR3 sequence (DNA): TGCGCCAGCAGTTTTACTGACTTGCGCACAGATACGCAGTATTTT.

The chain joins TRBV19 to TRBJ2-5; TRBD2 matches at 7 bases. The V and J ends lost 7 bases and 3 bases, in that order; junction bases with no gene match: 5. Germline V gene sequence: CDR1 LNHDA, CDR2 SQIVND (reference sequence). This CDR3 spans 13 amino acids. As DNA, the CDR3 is TGTGCCAGTATGGGGCGGGGGAAAGAGACCCAGTACTTC. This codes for CASMGRGKETQYF.

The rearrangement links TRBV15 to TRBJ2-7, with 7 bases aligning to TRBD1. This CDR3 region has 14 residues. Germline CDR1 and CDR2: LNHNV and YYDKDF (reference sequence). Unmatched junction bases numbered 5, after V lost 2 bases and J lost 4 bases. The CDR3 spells CATSRPGQSYEQYF. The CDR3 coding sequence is TGTGCCACCAGCAGACCGGGACAGTCGTACGAGCAGTACTTC.

The CDR3 DNA is TGTGCCAGCAGTTCGGTCGCCCGGAGCTCCTACGAGCAGTACTTC. It yields the protein CASSSVARSSYEQYF. The V call is TRBV6-2 or TRBV6-3, the J call TRBJ2-7; D not resolved. The germline V and J ends were trimmed by 4 bases and 0 bases, with 13 bases remaining between them. CDR1 MNHEY and CDR2 SVGEGT come from the germline V gene. This CDR3 has 15 amino acids.

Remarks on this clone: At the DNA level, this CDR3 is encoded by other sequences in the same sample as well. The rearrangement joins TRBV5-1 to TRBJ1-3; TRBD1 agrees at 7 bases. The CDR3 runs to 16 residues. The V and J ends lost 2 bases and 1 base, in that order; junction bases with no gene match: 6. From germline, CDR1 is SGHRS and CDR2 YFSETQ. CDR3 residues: CASSFDRARSGNTIYF. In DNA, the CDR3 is TGCGCCAGCAGCTTTGACAGGGCTAGGTCTGGAAACACCATATATTTT. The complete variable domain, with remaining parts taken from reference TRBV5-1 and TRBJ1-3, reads KAGVTQTPRYLIKTRGQQVTLSCSPISGHRSVSWYQQTPGQGLQFLFEYFSETQRNKGNFPGRFSGRQFSNSRSEMNVSTLELGDSALYLCASSFDRARSGNTIYFGEGSWLTVV.